This passage covers 20 T cell receptor beta chains from one sample sequenced in a study of cytomegalovirus exposure and HLA in healthy donors. Only in-frame clones appear in the TCRdb table, and some are missing; sequencing was by immunoSEQ multiplex PCR. The sample carries around 230,000 clones, 86% recorded once. Sequenced material: PBMCs. These receptor sequences come from a woman between 25 and 40 years old in good health and CMV-seropositive.

V and J are TRBV6-1 and TRBJ1-3; D unresolved. The CDR3 has 13 amino acids. In germline, CDR1 is MNHNS, CDR2 SASEGT. V was clipped by 4 bases and J by 3 bases, with 7 bases between them. CDR3 sequence reads: CASSGVGGNTIYF. DNA of the CDR3: TGTGCCAGCAGTGGAGTTGGTGGAAACACCATATATTTT.

The CDR3 spells CASSGTKGPSTNEKLFF. Written as DNA, the CDR3 is TGTGCCAGCTCTGGGACAAAAGGGCCGTCAACTAATGAAAAACTGTTTTTT. This sequence joins TRBV27 and TRBJ1-4; TRBD1 might be the D (6 bases). The germline V gene encodes CDR1 MNHEY and CDR2 SMNVEV (reference sequence). The CDR3 consists of 17 residues. Trimming cost V 8 bases and J 0 bases, with 19 bases left between them.

This chain links TRBV4-2 with TRBJ2-7; 10 bases match TRBD1. The trim removed 5 bases at V and 5 bases at J, leaving 6 bases unmatched. CDR3 length equals 14 residues. CDR1 LGHNA and CDR2 YNFKEQ come from the germline V gene. Here the CDR3 reads CASSLGQGNNEQYF. CDR3 DNA: TGTGCCAGCAGCTTGGGACAGGGGAACAACGAGCAGTACTTC.

The gene calls are TRBV5-1 and TRBJ2-4; possible D gene TRBD1, 5 bases. The germline V gene has CDR1 SGHRS and CDR2 YFSETQ. V dropped 4 bases and J dropped 9 bases, with 14 bases sitting between them. This CDR3 contains 13 residues. The CDR3 DNA reads TGCGCCAGCAGCGAAGACAGCTGGGGCATTCAGTACTTC. This translates into CASSEDSWGIQYF.

The genes are TRBV27 and TRBJ2-1; D is unclear. Between the trimmed V and J ends, which lost 5 bases and 1 base, there was a span of 3 bases. The CDR3 contains 12 residues. Germline-derived CDR1 and CDR2 are MNHEY and SMNVEV (reference sequence). The CDR3: CASSPSYNEQFF. In DNA, the CDR3 is TGTGCCAGCAGTCCTTCCTACAATGAGCAGTTCTTC.

This sequence joins TRBV27 and TRBJ2-1, with 8 positions matching TRBD1. With 3 bases clipped from V and 8 bases from J, the junction kept 12 bases outside the gene matches. The CDR3 is 16 residues long. Germline V CDR1 and CDR2: MNHEY, SMNVEV (reference sequence). In nucleotides, the CDR3 is TGTGCCAGCAGTTTCACCACCCGGGACAGGACCCATGAGCAGTTCTTC. It encodes CASSFTTRDRTHEQFF.

This chain joins TRBV6-5 and TRBJ2-7, with a tentative D call TRBD1 (7 bases). From germline, CDR1 is MNHEY and CDR2 SVGAGI. The CDR3 extends over 14 amino acids. V was clipped by 5 bases and J by 0 bases, with 11 bases between them. CDR3 loop: CASSNRGLSYEQYF. The CDR3 bases are TGTGCCAGCAGTAACAGGGGACTCTCCTACGAGCAGTACTTC.

This clone was observed a handful of times. The chain is built from TRBV28 and TRBJ1-2; possible D gene TRBD1, 6 bases. The CDR3 is 14 residues long. Deletions cut 6 bases from V and 3 bases from J, with 14 bases between. Germline CDR1 reads MDHEN; CDR2 reads SYDVKM. Here the CDR3 DNA reads TGTGCCAGCAGCCCCAGGACAGACTACTATGGCTACACCTTC. This translates into CASSPRTDYYGYTF.

J is TRBJ2-2 and V is TRBV19, with D possibly being TRBD2 (7 bases). This CDR3 has 19 amino acids. Trimming shortened V by 5 bases and J by 1 base, and 23 bases separated the two germline ends. The germline V gene has CDR1 LNHDA and CDR2 SQIVND (reference sequence). CDR3 coding DNA: TGTGCCAGTAGTGATTATCTTGGGGGGGCGTGGGAGAACACCGGGGAGCTGTTTTTT. It encodes CASSDYLGGAWENTGELFF.

The V and J genes are TRBV5-1 and TRBJ2-3, with a tentative D call TRBD2 (6 bases). The CDR3 length is 15 residues. CDR1 is SGHRS and CDR2 is YFSETQ in the germline V gene. V shed 3 bases and J shed 2 bases, with 13 bases lying between them. This CDR3 reads CASSSRRGSTDTQYF. CDR3 nucleotides: TGCGCCAGCAGCTCCAGGCGGGGCTCCACAGATACGCAGTATTTT.

The chain joins TRBV25-1 to TRBJ1-2; 8 positions match TRBD1. The CDR3 has 13 residues. V lost 4 bases and J lost 6; bases outside the gene matches: 4. Germline CDR1 is MGHDK and CDR2 is SYGVNS. In DNA, the CDR3 is TGTGCCAGCAGTGGCAGGGGGCTTGATGGCTACACCTTC. Translation gives CASSGRGLDGYTF.

The CDR3 here is CAWIGQGGYGYTF. CDR3 DNA: TGTGCCTGGATCGGACAGGGGGGCTATGGCTACACCTTC. The V call is TRBV30, the J call TRBJ1-2, with 10 nucleotides matching TRBD1. V lost 4 bases, J lost 4 bases, and 3 bases stayed unmatched. The germline gives CDR1 GTSNPN, CDR2 SVGIG (reference sequence). This CDR3 comprises 13 residues.

The chain has TRBV1 and TRBJ2-1; TRBD2, as called in the table, went unchecked against the DNA. TRBV1 counts as a pseudogene. There are 16 residues in the CDR3. Written as DNA, the CDR3 is TGCACCAGCAACCTACAAAGCGGGTACTCCTACAATGAGCAGTTCTTC. Amino acids: CTSNLQSGYSYNEQFF.

Concerning this clone itself: Within the sample, other DNA sequences also encode this same CDR3. This rearrangement joins TRBV11-3 to TRBJ2-6; unclear D gene. Germline V gene sequence: CDR1 SGHNT, CDR2 YENEEA. Trimming removed 2 bases from V and 0 bases from J, with 2 bases in between. CDR3 size: 14 residues. The CDR3: CASSLRSGANVLTF. The DNA of the CDR3 is TGTGCCAGCAGCTTACGCTCTGGGGCCAACGTCCTGACTTTC.

This clone showed up just a few times. The chain carries TRBV7-9 and TRBJ1-2, with D hard to call. Germline loops: CDR1 SEHNR, CDR2 FQNEAQ (reference sequence). Trimming shortened V by 1 base and J by 2 bases, and 8 bases separated the two germline ends. The CDR3 contains 14 residues. The CDR3 DNA is TGTGCCAGCAGCTTAGAGACTTCAAACTATGGCTACACCTTC. The encoded protein is CASSLETSNYGYTF.

The V and J genes are TRBV5-1 and TRBJ2-1; TRBD2 aligns across 7 bases. The CDR3 runs to 17 residues. Germline V CDR1 and CDR2: SGHRS, YFSETQ. V trimming: 4 bases; J trimming: 0 bases; junction bases outside the gene matches: 10. CDR3 residues: CASSKASSGSSYNEQFF. The CDR3 DNA follows: TGCGCCAGCAGCAAAGCATCTAGCGGCTCCTCCTACAATGAGCAGTTCTTC.

This chain uses TRBV7-9 with TRBJ2-2, with 8 positions matching TRBD2. The germline V gene has CDR1 SEHNR and CDR2 FQNEAQ (reference sequence). V shed 5 bases and J 0 bases; nucleotides not matched to a gene: 8. The CDR3 is made up of 17 amino acids. Here the CDR3 DNA reads TGTGCCAGCAGCCCCCTTAGCGGGGTTTCGAACACCGGGGAGCTGTTTTTT. Translating it yields CASSPLSGVSNTGELFF.

V and J are TRBV4-1 and TRBJ2-7, with 8 nucleotides matching TRBD1. Germline CDR1 MGHRA, CDR2 YSYEKL. Germline trimming cut 2 bases from V and 1 base from J; bases unmatched to any gene: 4. This CDR3 has 15 residues. The CDR3 is CASSQYRDRSYEQYF. CDR3 coding DNA: TGCGCCAGCAGCCAATACCGGGACAGGTCCTACGAGCAGTACTTC.

In this sample, this clone turned up a few times. Other DNA sequences in this specimen translate into the identical CDR3. The chain combines TRBV4-1 with TRBJ1-2; tentative D call: TRBD1 (6 bases). CDR3 size: 13 residues. Trimming took 2 bases from V and 2 from J, leaving 6 bases between them. From germline, CDR1 is MGHRA and CDR2 YSYEKL. CDR3 coding DNA: TGCGCCAGCAGCCAACAGGGGAACTATGGCTACACCTTC. Translated, it gives CASSQQGNYGYTF.

The chain combines TRBV21-1 with TRBJ2-7; no DNA check was done on the table's D call, TRBD2. TRBV21-1 is shown as a pseudogene. The CDR3 spans 17 residues. DNA of the CDR3: TGTGCCAGCAGCAAAGTTGTCGGCGGGAGGGACCCCTACGAGCAGTACTTC. Translating gives CASSKVVGGRDPYEQYF.